Shown below are 22 T cell receptor beta chains from a single sample sequenced in a study of blood T cell repertoires in COVID-19. This table comes from immunoSEQ multiplex PCR, and its TCRdb copy is limited to in-frame clones, with some not included. The sample lists tens of thousands of clones, roughly 79% occurring once. What was sequenced was peripheral blood. The receptors here all came from a man aged 60 to 69 with acute or convalescent COVID-19.

With regard to this clone: A clone one base away is much larger, so this may be a read error. This rearrangement joins TRBV27 to TRBJ1-2, with 10 positions matching TRBD1. The CDR3 has 15 residues. V dropped 4 bases and J dropped 4; count of bases not matched to a gene: 6. Per the germline V gene, CDR1 is MNHEY and CDR2 is SMNVEV (reference sequence). This CDR3 is CASSSSGTGAYGYTF. For the CDR3, the DNA is TGTGCCAGCAGTTCTTCCGGGACAGGGGCCTATGGCTACACCTTC.

Judged by abundance, this clone is large. This rearrangement joins TRBV30 to TRBJ2-2, with a weak D call TRBD2 (6 bases). This CDR3 has 15 amino acids. Trimming stripped 2 bases from V and 4 bases from J, with 14 bases between. Germline loops: CDR1 GTSNPN, CDR2 SVGIG (reference sequence). CDR3 sequence (DNA): TGTGCCTGGAGTCCCCCGGGACTTCTCACCGGGGAGCTGTTTTTT. Translated: CAWSPPGLLTGELFF. Full variable domain (remainder filled in from reference TRBV30 and TRBJ2-2): SQTIHQWPATLVQPVGSPLSLECTVEGTSNPNLYWYRQAAGRGLQLLFYSVGIGQISSEVPQNLSASRPQDRQFILSSKKLLLSDSGFYLCAWSPPGLLTGELFFGEGSRLTVL.

The chain joins TRBV5-8 to TRBJ1-3, with D unresolved. The germline V gene has CDR1 SGHTS and CDR2 YDEGEE. This CDR3 comprises 15 residues. The germline V and J ends were trimmed by 0 bases and 5 bases, with 12 bases remaining between them. The DNA for the CDR3 is TGTGCCAGCAGCTTGGAGTGGTTTAGAAGAAACACCATATATTTT. Protein product: CASSLEWFRRNTIYF.

The genes are TRBV5-8 and TRBJ1-2, with 8 bases identical to TRBD1. CDR1 and CDR2 from the germline V gene are SGHTS and YDEGEE. The CDR3 spans 16 residues. V lost 1 base, J lost 0 bases, and 5 bases stayed unmatched. For the CDR3, the DNA is TGTGCCAGCAGCTTGACAGGGGGTGAGGCTAACTATGGCTACACCTTC. This codes for CASSLTGGEANYGYTF.

About this clone: Other nucleotide sequences from this sample produce the same CDR3. The chain joins TRBV5-8 to TRBJ1-3; no clear D. The CDR3 contains 13 residues. The V gene lost 4 bases and the J gene lost 0 bases, with 5 bases spanning the gap. Looked up from germline, CDR1 is SGHTS and CDR2 is YDEGEE. In DNA, the CDR3 is TGTGCCAGCAGCCGGGGCTCTGGAAACACCATATATTTT. Its protein is CASSRGSGNTIYF.

The V call is TRBV5-6, the J call TRBJ1-3, with 8 bases lining up with TRBD1. This CDR3 spans 15 amino acids. With V trimmed by 5 bases and J by 0 bases, 4 bases remained unmatched. Germline CDR1 and CDR2: SGHDT and YYEEEE. In DNA form, the CDR3 reads TGTGCCAGCAGAAAGACAGGGGACTCTGGAAACACCATATATTTT. Encoded protein: CASRKTGDSGNTIYF.

V and J are TRBV7-2 and TRBJ2-7; 9 bases fit TRBD2. V shed 0 bases, J shed 2 bases, and the junction held 2 bases outside the gene matches. The CDR3 length is 15 residues. CDR1 SGHTA and CDR2 FQGNSA come from the germline V gene. CDR3 coding DNA: TGTGCCAGCAGCTTAGCAGCGGGGGGTCCCTACGAGCAGTACTTC. This codes for CASSLAAGGPYEQYF.

The chain is built from TRBV19 and TRBJ1-2; 10 bases map to TRBD1. CDR3 length: 13 amino acids. CDR1 and CDR2 from the germline V gene are LNHDA and SQIVND (reference sequence). V dropped 6 bases and J dropped 6; count of bases not matched to a gene: 4. The CDR3 region is CASSDRGLHGYTF. The CDR3 DNA reads as TGTGCCAGTAGCGACAGGGGGCTTCATGGCTACACCTTC.

Only a few counts were recorded for this clone. Other nucleotide sequences from this sample produce the same CDR3. The V call is TRBV27, the J call TRBJ1-1, with a possible D match to TRBD1 (5 bases). The germline CDR1 and CDR2 sequences are MNHEY and SMNVEV (reference sequence). V was trimmed by 2 bases and J by 3 bases, leaving 7 bases between them. This CDR3 comprises 13 residues. This CDR3 reads CASSLVRDTEAFF. The CDR3 nucleotides read TGTGCCAGCAGTTTAGTCAGGGACACTGAAGCTTTCTTT.

The V gene is TRBV27, the J gene TRBJ2-1, with no clear D. Trimming cost V 6 bases and J 0 bases, with 12 bases left between them. CDR3 size: 15 residues. Germline V CDR1 and CDR2: MNHEY, SMNVEV (reference sequence). The CDR3 nucleotides read TGTGCCAGCAGGAGTCGACCGGGCTCCTACAATGAGCAGTTCTTC. Translating gives CASRSRPGSYNEQFF.

J is TRBJ1-1 and V is TRBV6-2 or TRBV6-3; 8 nucleotides align to TRBD1. The V gene's germline CDR1 is MNHEY and CDR2 SVGEGT. The CDR3 has 17 residues. J was trimmed by 3 bases and V by 2 bases; bases with no gene match: 11. CDR3 in DNA: TGTGCCAGCAGTTACGGGGGTCCCGGACAGGGTGACACTGAAGCTTTCTTT. It encodes CASSYGGPGQGDTEAFF.

The chain carries TRBV25-1 and TRBJ2-7; unclear D gene. CDR1 is MGHDK and CDR2 is SYGVNS in the germline V gene. The CDR3 contains 11 residues. V dropped 3 bases and J dropped 4 bases, with 4 bases sitting between them. CDR3 region: CASSDGYEQYF. The CDR3 nucleotides read TGTGCCAGCAGTGACGGTTACGAGCAGTACTTC.

This sequence joins TRBV5-1 and TRBJ1-3; D remains ambiguous. CDR1 is SGHRS and CDR2 is YFSETQ in the germline V gene. The CDR3 runs to 16 residues. V gave up 2 bases and J gave up 0 bases, with 12 bases separating them. The CDR3 reads CASSLNSRSSGNTIYF. The CDR3 DNA follows: TGCGCCAGCAGCTTAAATTCCAGATCCTCTGGAAACACCATATATTTT.

As regards this clone: The junction and the germline gene differ at one end; a read error may be behind it. CDR3: CASSEKGGRTEAFF. The CDR3 DNA sequence: TGCGCCAGCAGTGAAAAAGGGGGCAGGACTGAAGCATTCTTT. The rearrangement uses TRBV10-2 and TRBJ1-1, with 7 bases identical to TRBD1. The CDR3 is 14 residues long. Germline V gene lookup returns CDR1 WSHSY and CDR2 SAAADI.

The chain uses TRBV11-2 and TRBJ2-7, with TRBD1 matching 10 bases. Germline CDR1 SGHAT, CDR2 FQNNGV. V lost 1 base, J lost 0 bases, and 6 bases stayed unmatched. The CDR3 loop spans 17 amino acids. The CDR3 loop is CASSLAPGQGSSYEQYF. As DNA, the CDR3 is TGTGCCAGCAGCTTAGCACCGGGACAGGGGTCCTCCTACGAGCAGTACTTC.

V and J are TRBV7-2 and TRBJ2-1, with D perhaps TRBD2 (6 bases). Germline loops: CDR1 SGHTA, CDR2 FQGNSA. The length of the CDR3 is 14 residues. Trimming pared 1 base from V and 4 bases from J, leaving 8 bases between. CDR3 in amino acids: CASSLVGLYNEQFF. Here the CDR3 DNA reads TGTGCCAGCAGCTTAGTGGGACTTTACAATGAGCAGTTCTTC.

The chain joins TRBV5-8 to TRBJ1-3; 8 bases are a match to TRBD1. The germline CDR1 and CDR2 sequences are SGHTS and YDEGEE. Germline trimming cut 3 bases from V and 7 bases from J; bases unmatched to any gene: 6. This CDR3 has 14 residues. In nucleotides, the CDR3 is TGTGCCAGCAGCTCCCGGGACAGGAGGAACACCATATATTTT. This translates into CASSSRDRRNTIYF.

This sequence joins TRBV18 and TRBJ1-3; no definite D call. The CDR3 has 17 residues. CDR1 is KGHSH, CDR2 LQKENI, per germline. V was clipped by 0 bases and J by 0 bases, with 12 bases between them. Written as DNA, the CDR3 is TGTGCCAGCTCACCACCTTTGGTAGGAGCCTCTGGAAACACCATATATTTT. Encoded protein: CASSPPLVGASGNTIYF.

The rearrangement joins TRBV7-2 to TRBJ1-6; TRBD1 is a possible D gene (5 bases). CDR1 and CDR2 from the germline V gene are SGHTA and FQGNSA. The CDR3 consists of 14 residues. Trimming removed 6 bases from V and 6 bases from J, with 12 bases in between. CDR3 nucleotides: TGTGCCAGCAGTCCTAGACAGACTAATTCACCCCTCCACTTT. This sequence encodes CASSPRQTNSPLHF.

This chain connects TRBV30 to TRBJ1-2; D is ambiguous. The CDR3 extends over 11 amino acids. Germline CDR1 is GTSNPN and CDR2 is SVGIG (reference sequence). V was pared by 8 bases and J by 1 base, with 8 bases between. The CDR3 DNA reads TGTGCCCTGCGGTATAACTATGGCTACACCTTC. It encodes CALRYNYGYTF.

This clone was detected only once. V gene TRBV3-1 (or the pseudogene TRBV3-2) combines with J gene TRBJ1-3, with D possibly being TRBD1 (6 bases). Per the germline V gene, CDR1 is LGHDT and CDR2 is YNNKEL (reference sequence). Trimming removed 4 bases from V and 0 bases from J, with 10 bases in between. The CDR3 is 15 amino acids. CDR3 bases: TGTGCCAGCAGCCTCGGACAGAGCTCTGGAAACACCATATATTTT. It translates to CASSLGQSSGNTIYF.

This clone has just one count. The V and J genes are TRBV5-8 and TRBJ2-7; the D gene is possibly TRBD1 (5 bases). CDR3 size: 14 residues. The germline gives CDR1 SGHTS, CDR2 YDEGEE. Trimming left V 1 base short and J 5 bases short, with 13 bases between. CDR3 residues: CASSLQGVSHEQYF. Written as DNA, the CDR3 is TGTGCCAGCAGCTTGCAGGGCGTGAGTCACGAGCAGTACTTC.